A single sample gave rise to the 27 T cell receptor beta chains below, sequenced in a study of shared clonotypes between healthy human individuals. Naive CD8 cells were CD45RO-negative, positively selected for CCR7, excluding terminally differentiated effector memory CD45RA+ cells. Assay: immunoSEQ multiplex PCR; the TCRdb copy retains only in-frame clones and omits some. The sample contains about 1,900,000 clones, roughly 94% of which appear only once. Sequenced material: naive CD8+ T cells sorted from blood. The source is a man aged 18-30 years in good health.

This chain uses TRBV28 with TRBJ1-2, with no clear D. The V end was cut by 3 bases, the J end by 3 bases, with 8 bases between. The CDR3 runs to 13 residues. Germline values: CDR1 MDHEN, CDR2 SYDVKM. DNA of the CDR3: TGTGCCAGCAGTTTTGGGAGGGACTATGGCTACACCTTC. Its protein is CASSFGRDYGYTF.

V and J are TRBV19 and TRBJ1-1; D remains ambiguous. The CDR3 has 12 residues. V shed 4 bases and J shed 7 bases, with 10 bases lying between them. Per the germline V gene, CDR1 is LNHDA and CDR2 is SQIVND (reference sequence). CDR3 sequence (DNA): TGTGCCAGTAGTAAGCCGAGCTTTGAAGCTTTCTTT. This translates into CASSKPSFEAFF.

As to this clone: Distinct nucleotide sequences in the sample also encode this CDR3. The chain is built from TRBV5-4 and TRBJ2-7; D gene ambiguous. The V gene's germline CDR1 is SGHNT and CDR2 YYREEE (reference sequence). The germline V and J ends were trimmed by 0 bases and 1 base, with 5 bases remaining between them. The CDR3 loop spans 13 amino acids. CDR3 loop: CASSLDRSYEQYF. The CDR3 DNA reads TGTGCCAGCAGCTTGGATCGGTCCTACGAGCAGTACTTC.

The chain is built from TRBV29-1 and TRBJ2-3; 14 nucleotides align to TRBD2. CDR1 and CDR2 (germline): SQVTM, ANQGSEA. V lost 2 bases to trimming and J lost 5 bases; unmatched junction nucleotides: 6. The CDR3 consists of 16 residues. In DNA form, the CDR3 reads TGCAGCGTTGAAAAGGGACTAGCGGGGGTCTTAGATACGCAGTATTTT. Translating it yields CSVEKGLAGVLDTQYF.

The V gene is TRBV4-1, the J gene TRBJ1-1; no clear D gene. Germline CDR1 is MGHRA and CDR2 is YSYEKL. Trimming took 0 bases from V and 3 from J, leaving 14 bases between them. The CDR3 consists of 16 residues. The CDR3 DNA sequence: TGCGCCAGCAGCCAAGAGGGTCTGGGAGGCGACACTGAAGCTTTCTTT. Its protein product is CASSQEGLGGDTEAFF.

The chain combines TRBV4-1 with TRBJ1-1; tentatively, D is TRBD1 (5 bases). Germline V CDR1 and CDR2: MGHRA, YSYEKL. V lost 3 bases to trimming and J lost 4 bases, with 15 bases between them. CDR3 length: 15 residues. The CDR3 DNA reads TGCGCCAGCAGCCACGCTGGGGGTATTATCACTGAAGCTTTCTTT. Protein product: CASSHAGGIITEAFF.

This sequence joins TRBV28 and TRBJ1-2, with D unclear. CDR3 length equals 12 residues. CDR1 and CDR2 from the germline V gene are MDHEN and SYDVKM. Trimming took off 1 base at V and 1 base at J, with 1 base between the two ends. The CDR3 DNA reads TGTGCCAGCAGTTTATATAACTATGGCTACACCTTC. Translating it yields CASSLYNYGYTF.

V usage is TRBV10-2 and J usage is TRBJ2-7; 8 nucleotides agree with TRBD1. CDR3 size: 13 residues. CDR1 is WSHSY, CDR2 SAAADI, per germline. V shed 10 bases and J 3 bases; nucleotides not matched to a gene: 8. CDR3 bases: TGCGCCATCGGAACAGGGGGAGACTACGAGCAGTACTTC. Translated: CAIGTGGDYEQYF.

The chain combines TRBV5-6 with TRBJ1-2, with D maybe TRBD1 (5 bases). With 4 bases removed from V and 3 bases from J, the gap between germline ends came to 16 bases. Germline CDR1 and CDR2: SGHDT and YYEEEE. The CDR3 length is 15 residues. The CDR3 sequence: CASSPPQGADYGYTF. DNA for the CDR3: TGTGCCAGCAGCCCCCCCCAGGGTGCGGACTATGGCTACACCTTC.

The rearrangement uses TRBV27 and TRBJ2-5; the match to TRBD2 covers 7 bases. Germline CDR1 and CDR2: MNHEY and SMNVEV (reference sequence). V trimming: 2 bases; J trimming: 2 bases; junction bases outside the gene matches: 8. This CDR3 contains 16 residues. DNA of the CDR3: TGTGCCAGCAGTTTAGGCGCGGGAGAGTGGCAAGAGACCCAGTACTTC. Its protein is CASSLGAGEWQETQYF.

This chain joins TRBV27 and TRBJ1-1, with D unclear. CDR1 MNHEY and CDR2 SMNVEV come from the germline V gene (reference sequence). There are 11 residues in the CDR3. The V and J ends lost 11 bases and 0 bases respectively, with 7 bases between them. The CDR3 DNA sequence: TGTGCCTGCGGGGTGAACACTGAAGCTTTCTTT. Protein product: CACGVNTEAFF.

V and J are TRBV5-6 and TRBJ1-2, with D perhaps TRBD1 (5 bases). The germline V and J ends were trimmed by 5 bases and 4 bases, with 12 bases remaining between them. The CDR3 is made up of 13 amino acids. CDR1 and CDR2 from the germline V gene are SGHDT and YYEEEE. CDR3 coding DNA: TGTGCCAGCAGATGGGACGGCTCCTATGGCTACACCTTC. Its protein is CASRWDGSYGYTF.

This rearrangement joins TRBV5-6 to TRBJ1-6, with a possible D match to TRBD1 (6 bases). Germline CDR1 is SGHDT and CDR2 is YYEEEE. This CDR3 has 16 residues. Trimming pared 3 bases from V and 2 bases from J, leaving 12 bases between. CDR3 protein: CASSSTGITYNSPLHF. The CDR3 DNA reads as TGTGCCAGCAGCTCGACAGGAATCACCTATAATTCACCCCTCCACTTT.

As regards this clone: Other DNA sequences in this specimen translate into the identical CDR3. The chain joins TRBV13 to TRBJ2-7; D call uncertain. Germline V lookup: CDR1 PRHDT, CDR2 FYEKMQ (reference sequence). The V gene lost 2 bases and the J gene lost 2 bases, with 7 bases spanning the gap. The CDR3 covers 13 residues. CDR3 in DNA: TGTGCCAGCAGCTTAAATTCCCCCTACGAGCAGTACTTC. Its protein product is CASSLNSPYEQYF.

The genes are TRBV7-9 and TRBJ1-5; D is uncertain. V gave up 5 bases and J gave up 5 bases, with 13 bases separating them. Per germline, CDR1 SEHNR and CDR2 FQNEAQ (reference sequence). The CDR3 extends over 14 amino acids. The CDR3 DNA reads TGTGCCAGCAGCGCGTGGGTATCTGATCAGCCCCAGCATTTT. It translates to CASSAWVSDQPQHF.

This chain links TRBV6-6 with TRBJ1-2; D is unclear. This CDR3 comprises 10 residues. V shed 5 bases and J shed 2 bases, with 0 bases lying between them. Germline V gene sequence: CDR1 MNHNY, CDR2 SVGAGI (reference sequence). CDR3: CASSNYGYTF. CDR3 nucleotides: TGTGCCAGCAGTAACTATGGCTACACCTTC.

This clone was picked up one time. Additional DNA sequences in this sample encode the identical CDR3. The CDR3 DNA sequence: TGCGCCAGCAGCTTGGGAGCACCCTACGAGCAGTACTTC. Protein: CASSLGAPYEQYF. The V gene is TRBV5-1, the J gene TRBJ2-7, with D unresolved. Trimming removed 0 bases from V and 2 bases from J, with 6 bases in between. Germline CDR1 and CDR2: SGHRS and YFSETQ. This CDR3 has 13 amino acids.

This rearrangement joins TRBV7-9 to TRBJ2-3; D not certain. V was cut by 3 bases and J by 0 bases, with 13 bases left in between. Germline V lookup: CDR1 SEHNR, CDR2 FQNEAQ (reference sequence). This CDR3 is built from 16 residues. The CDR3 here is CASSLPVSSSTDTQYF. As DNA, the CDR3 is TGTGCCAGCAGCTTGCCAGTGAGTTCTAGCACAGATACGCAGTATTTT.

The CDR3 spells CASSNPQTEQYF. CDR3 bases: TGTGCCAGTAGTAACCCACAAACCGAGCAGTACTTC. The gene calls are TRBV19 and TRBJ2-7; D is undetermined. Deletions cut 4 bases from V and 6 bases from J, with 10 bases between. The germline CDR1 and CDR2 sequences are LNHDA and SQIVND (reference sequence). The CDR3 runs 12 residues. Full variable domain (missing parts from reference TRBV19 and TRBJ2-7): DGGITQSPKYLFRKEGQNVTLSCEQNLNHDAMYWYRQDPGQGLRLIYYSQIVNDFQKGDIAEGYSVSREKKESFPLTVTSAQKNPTAFYLCASSNPQTEQYFGPGTRLTVT.

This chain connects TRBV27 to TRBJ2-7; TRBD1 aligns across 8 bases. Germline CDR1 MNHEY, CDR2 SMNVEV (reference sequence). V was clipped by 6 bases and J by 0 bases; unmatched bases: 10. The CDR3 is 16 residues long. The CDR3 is CASRSFPGQASYEQYF. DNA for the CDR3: TGTGCCAGCAGATCTTTTCCGGGACAGGCCTCCTACGAGCAGTACTTC.

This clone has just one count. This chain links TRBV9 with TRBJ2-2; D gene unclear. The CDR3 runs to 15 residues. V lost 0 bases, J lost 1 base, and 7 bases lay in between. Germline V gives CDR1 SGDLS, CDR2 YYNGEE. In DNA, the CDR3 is TGTGCCAGCAGCGTAGGACTCATGAACACCGGGGAGCTGTTTTTT. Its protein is CASSVGLMNTGELFF. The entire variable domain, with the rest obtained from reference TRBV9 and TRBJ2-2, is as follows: DSGVTQTPKHLITATGQRVTLRCSPRSGDLSVYWYQQSLDQGLQFLIQYYNGEERAKGNILERFSAQQFPDLHSELNLSSLELGDSALYFCASSVGLMNTGELFFGEGSRLTVL.

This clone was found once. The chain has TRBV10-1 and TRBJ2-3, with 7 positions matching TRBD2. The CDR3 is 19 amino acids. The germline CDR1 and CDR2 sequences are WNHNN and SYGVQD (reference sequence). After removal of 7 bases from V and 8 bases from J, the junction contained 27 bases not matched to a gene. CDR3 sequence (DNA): TGCGCCAGCATCCTTGGAGAAGTAAGGGGACTAATCTTACCGGGTACGCAGTATTTT. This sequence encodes CASILGEVRGLILPGTQYF.

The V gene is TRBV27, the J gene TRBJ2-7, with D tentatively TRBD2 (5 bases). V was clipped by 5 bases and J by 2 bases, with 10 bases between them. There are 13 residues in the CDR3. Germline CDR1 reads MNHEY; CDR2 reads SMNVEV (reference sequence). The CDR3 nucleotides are TGTGCCAGCAGTGAAAGGGAGACCTACGAGCAGTACTTC. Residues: CASSERETYEQYF.

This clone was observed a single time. The CDR3 loop reads CASSLTPAMGEQYF. Written as DNA, the CDR3 is TGTGCCAGCAGTCTTACCCCAGCGATGGGCGAGCAGTACTTC. The chain uses TRBV27 and TRBJ2-7; D is unclear. The CDR3 totals 14 residues. Germline lookup yields CDR1 MNHEY and CDR2 SMNVEV (reference sequence). The V and J ends lost 5 bases and 6 bases respectively, with 17 bases between them.

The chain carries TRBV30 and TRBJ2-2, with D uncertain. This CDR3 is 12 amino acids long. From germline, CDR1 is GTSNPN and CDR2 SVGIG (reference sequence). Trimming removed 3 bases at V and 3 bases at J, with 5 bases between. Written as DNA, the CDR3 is TGTGCCTGGAGGCAGGACACCGGGGAGCTGTTTTTT. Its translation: CAWRQDTGELFF.

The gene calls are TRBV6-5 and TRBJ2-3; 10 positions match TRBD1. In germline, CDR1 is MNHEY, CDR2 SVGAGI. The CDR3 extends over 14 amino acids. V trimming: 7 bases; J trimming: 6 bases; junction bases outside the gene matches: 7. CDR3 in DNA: TGTGCCAGCACGGAGGGGACAGGGGTCGATACGCAGTATTTT. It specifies CASTEGTGVDTQYF.

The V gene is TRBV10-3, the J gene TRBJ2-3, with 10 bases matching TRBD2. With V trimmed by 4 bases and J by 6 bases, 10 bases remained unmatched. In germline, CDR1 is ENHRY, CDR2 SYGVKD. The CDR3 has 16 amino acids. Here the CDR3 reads CAISGVSGRAADTQYF. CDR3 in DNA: TGTGCCATCAGTGGAGTAAGCGGGAGGGCCGCCGATACGCAGTATTTT.